A selection of T cell receptor beta chains follows, all from one sample in a study of T cells in Graves' hyperthyroidism and ophthalmopathy. TCRdb analysed the multiplex PCR reads with MiXCR anew, one entry per CDR3 protein. The table lists hundreds of thousands of distinct CDR3 sequences, about 14% of them singletons. The sample consisted of blood. The receptors come from a woman aged 50 to 65 with Graves' ophthalmopathy. Both conserved end residues are part of each CDR3. Fields, in order: CDR3 length, V gene, J gene, CDR3 protein.

CDR3 length: 19; V gene: TRBV4-2; J gene: TRBJ2-3; CDR3 protein: CASSPPPGLAVRYTDTQYF
CDR3 length: 14; V gene: TRBV20-1; J gene: TRBJ2-7; CDR3 protein: CSASIGGRTDEQYF
CDR3 length: 16; V gene: TRBV20-1; J gene: TRBJ2-1; CDR3 protein: CSARDRRTSGYNEQFF
CDR3 length: 12; V gene: TRBV29-1; J gene: TRBJ2-1; CDR3 protein: CSCQAAYNEQFF
CDR3 length: 15; V gene: TRBV14; J gene: TRBJ1-4; CDR3 protein: CASSQQTGINEKLFF
CDR3 length: 15; V gene: TRBV9; J gene: TRBJ2-4; CDR3 protein: CASSAGDRSSNIQYF
CDR3 length: 14; V gene: TRBV7-2; J gene: TRBJ2-1; CDR3 protein: CASSWTGSYNEQFF
CDR3 length: 14; V gene: TRBV20-1; J gene: TRBJ2-2; CDR3 protein: CSASLGGNTGELFF
CDR3 length: 14; V gene: TRBV5-1; J gene: TRBJ2-5; CDR3 protein: CASSSRGQGETQYF
CDR3 length: 14; V gene: TRBV2; J gene: TRBJ2-1; CDR3 protein: CASTWGQNYNEQFF
CDR3 length: 16; V gene: TRBV12-3/TRBV12-4; J gene: TRBJ2-3; CDR3 protein: CASSFDGRARTDTQYF
CDR3 length: 14; V gene: TRBV11-3; J gene: TRBJ1-1; CDR3 protein: CASSRARENTEAFF
CDR3 length: 15; V gene: TRBV27; J gene: TRBJ2-1; CDR3 protein: CASSLNGPSYNEQFF
CDR3 length: 16; V gene: TRBV9; J gene: TRBJ2-5; CDR3 protein: CASSSGVRDHRETQYF
CDR3 length: 13; V gene: TRBV7-8; J gene: TRBJ1-3; CDR3 protein: CASSLGVGNTIYF
CDR3 length: 14; V gene: TRBV20-1; J gene: TRBJ2-7; CDR3 protein: CSARDRRASHEQYF
CDR3 length: 15; V gene: TRBV19; J gene: TRBJ1-1; CDR3 protein: CASSIRGQRNTEAFF
CDR3 length: 15; V gene: TRBV30; J gene: TRBJ2-1; CDR3 protein: CAWSPHGSIANEQFF